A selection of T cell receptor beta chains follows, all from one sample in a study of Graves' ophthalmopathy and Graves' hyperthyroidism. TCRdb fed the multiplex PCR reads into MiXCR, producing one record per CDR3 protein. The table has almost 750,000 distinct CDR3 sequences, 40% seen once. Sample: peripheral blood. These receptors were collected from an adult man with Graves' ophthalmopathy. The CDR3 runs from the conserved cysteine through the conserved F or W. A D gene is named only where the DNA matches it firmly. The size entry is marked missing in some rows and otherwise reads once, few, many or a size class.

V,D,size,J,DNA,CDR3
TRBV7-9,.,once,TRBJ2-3,TGTGCCAGCAGCGTAGAGGGGCGAAGCACAGATACGCAGTATTTT,CASSVEGRSTDTQYF
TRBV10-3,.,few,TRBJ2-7,TGTGCCAGCAGACGGGCCTACGAGCAGTACTTC,CASRRAYEQYF
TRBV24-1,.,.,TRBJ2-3,TGTGCCACCAGTGGCGCAAGCGGAGGAACCGATACGCAGTATTTT,CATSGASGGTDTQYF
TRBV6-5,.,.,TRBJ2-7,TGTGCCATTCAGGTCGCCTACGAGCAGTACTTC,CAIQVAYEQYF
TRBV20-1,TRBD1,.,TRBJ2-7,TGCAGTGCTCAAGCCGGACAGGCCGCCTCCTACGAGCAGTACTTC,CSAQAGQAASYEQYF
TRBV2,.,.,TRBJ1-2,TGTGCCAGCACCAGAGGGAGACACTATGGCTACACCTTC,CASTRGRHYGYTF
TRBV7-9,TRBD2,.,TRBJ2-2,TGTGCCAGCAGCTTGACTAGCGGGGCTACGAACACCGGGGAGCTGTTTTTT,CASSLTSGATNTGELFF
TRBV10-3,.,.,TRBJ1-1,TGTGCCAGCAGTGAAGGATGGGGGACTAAAACTGAAGCTTTCTTT,CASSEGWGTKTEAFF
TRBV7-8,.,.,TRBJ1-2,TGTGCCAGCAGAGATCACACCTTAGGGTTGGGCTACACCTTC,CASRDHTLGLGYTF
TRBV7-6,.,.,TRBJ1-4,TGTGCCAGCAGTCCCGTTACAGAGAGTGAAAAACTGTTTTTT,CASSPVTESEKLFF
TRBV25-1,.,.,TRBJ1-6,TGTGCCCGCAGCCTGGACAGATCCAATTCGCCCCTCCACTTT,CARSLDRSNSPLHF
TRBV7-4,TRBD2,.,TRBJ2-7,TGTGTCAGCAGCTTTCTCCCTGCGGGAGAATCCTACGAGCAGTACTTC,CVSSFLPAGESYEQYF
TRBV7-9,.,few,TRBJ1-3,TGTGCCAGCAGCTTGTTCGGCAGGGTGGGCGGAAACACCATATATTTT,CASSLFGRVGGNTIYF
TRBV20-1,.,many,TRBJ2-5,TGCAGCGCCCTTAGGAGGGAGGAGACCCAGTACTTC,CSALRREETQYF
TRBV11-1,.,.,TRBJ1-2,.,CAWSGKGQGTVDYGCTF
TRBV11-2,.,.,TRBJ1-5,TGTGCCGGCACGTTGGGGAGCAATCAGCCCCAGCATTTT,CAGTLGSNQPQHF
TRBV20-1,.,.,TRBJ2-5,TGCAGTGCTAGAGATCCCAGCAGAAACCAAGAGACCCAGTACTTC,CSARDPSRNQETQYF
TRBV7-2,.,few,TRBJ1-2,TGTGCCAGCAGCTCGACCGACAGCCCCCACGGTGGCTACACCTTC,CASSSTDSPHGGYTF
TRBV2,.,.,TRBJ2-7,TGTGCCAGCAGTGAAGCGCGGCCAGTCCACGAGCAGTACTTC,CASSEARPVHEQYF
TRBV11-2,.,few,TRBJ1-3,TGTGCCAGTAGCTTGGGGGATTGGTCTGGAAACACCATATATTTT,CASSLGDWSGNTIYF
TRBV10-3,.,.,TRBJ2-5,TGTGCCATCAGTGAGTCAGCTACTCAAGAGACCCAGTACTTC,CAISESATQETQYF
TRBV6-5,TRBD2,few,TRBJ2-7,TGTGCCAGCAGAGTTTGGGCGACTAGCGGACCGTCCTACGAGCAGTACTTC,CASRVWATSGPSYEQYF
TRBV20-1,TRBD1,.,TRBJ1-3,TGCAGTGCTAGAGGGACAGGGAAATCTGGAAACACCATATATTTT,CSARGTGKSGNTIYF
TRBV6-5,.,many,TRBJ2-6,TGTGCCAGCAGACCGACACACTCTGGGGCCAACGTCCTGACTTTC,CASRPTHSGANVLTF
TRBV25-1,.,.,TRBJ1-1,TGTGCCAGCAGCGGACCCGTACACTCCACTGAAGCTTTCTTT,CASSGPVHSTEAFF
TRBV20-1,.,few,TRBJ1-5,TGCAGTGCTAGAATTGTGGGAGGCAATCAGCCCCAGCATTTT,CSARIVGGNQPQHF
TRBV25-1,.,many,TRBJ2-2,TGTGCCAGCAGTGACCTTACAGATAACACCGGGGAGCTGTTTTTT,CASSDLTDNTGELFF
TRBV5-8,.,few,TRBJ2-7,TGTGCCAGCAGCTTTTATTTCGCCCTAGAGGGCTACGAGCAGTACTTC,CASSFYFALEGYEQYF
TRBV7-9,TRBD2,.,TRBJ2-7,TGTGCCAGCAGCTTCCCCCTTACTAGCGGGAGTTCCTACGAGCAGTACTTC,CASSFPLTSGSSYEQYF
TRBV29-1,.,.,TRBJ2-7,TGCAGCGTGGAGGTGAGGGGGTTGACTGCCCCCTACGAGCAGTACTTC,CSVEVRGLTAPYEQYF
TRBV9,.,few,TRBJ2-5,TGTGCCAGCAGCGTATCACGGAGCCAAGAGACCCAGTACTTC,CASSVSRSQETQYF
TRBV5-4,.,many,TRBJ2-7,TGTGCCAGCAGCCAAGACCAGTCCTACGAGCAGTACTTC,CASSQDQSYEQYF
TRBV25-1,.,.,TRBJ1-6,TGTGCCAGCCATGACGTAGCGAATTCACCCCTCCACTTT,CASHDVANSPLHF
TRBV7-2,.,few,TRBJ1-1,TGTGCCAGCAGCTTAGCCTCGACAGAAAAAGCTTTCTTT,CASSLASTEKAFF
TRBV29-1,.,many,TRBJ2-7,TGCAGCGTTGAAGTGAATGTGCAGACCTACGAGCAGTACTTC,CSVEVNVQTYEQYF
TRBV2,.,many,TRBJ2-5,TGTGCCAGCAGCCCCCCAAGTGGGACCCGGGAGACCCAGTACTTC,CASSPPSGTRETQYF
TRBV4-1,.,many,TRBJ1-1,TGCGCCAGCAGCCAAGATCCCTGGAGCACTGAAGCTTTCTTT,CASSQDPWSTEAFF
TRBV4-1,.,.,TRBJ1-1,TGCGCCAGCAGCCAAGATATGCCCGGAGGGGCTTTCTTT,CASSQDMPGGAFF
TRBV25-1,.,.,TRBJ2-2,TGTGCCAGCAGCTTGTCTTCGTGGTACACCGGGGAGCTGTTTTTT,CASSLSSWYTGELFF
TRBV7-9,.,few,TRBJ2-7,TGTGCCACCCGGACAGTGAGGTCCTACGAGCAGTACTTC,CATRTVRSYEQYF
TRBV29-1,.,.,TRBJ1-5,TGCAGCTCAGGGGACGATCAGCCCCAGCATTTT,CSSGDDQPQHF
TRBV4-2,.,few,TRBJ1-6,TGTGCCAGCGGACCGGGACAAAATAATTCACCCCTCCACTTT,CASGPGQNNSPLHF